The clone carrying this TCR beta chain turned up a few times. These data are taken from a study of T-cell memory formation after mild COVID-19. TCRalpha and TCRbeta libraries used 5'RACE with constant-segment primers and UMIs. TCRdb re-derived calls from the 5' RACE reads in MiXCR, one entry per CDR3 protein. Of hundreds of thousands of distinct CDR3 sequences listed, 20% to 25% are singletons. This CDR3 has 12 residues. The germline CDR1 and CDR2 sequences are DFQATT and SNEGSKA (reference sequence). The V and J ends lost 6 bases and 0 bases respectively, with 9 bases between them. The source of this sequence is a man younger than 30 who had mild COVID-19 (a few samples of this study predate the infection). Cell type and time point are not known. This chain links TRBV20-1 with TRBJ2-7; D possibly corresponds to TRBD1 (5 bases). Material: PBMCs or a T cell subset sorted from them (not recorded which). CDR3 amino acids: CSAATVSYEQYF. DNA of the CDR3: TGCAGTGCAGCGACAGTCTCCTACGAGCAGTACTTC.